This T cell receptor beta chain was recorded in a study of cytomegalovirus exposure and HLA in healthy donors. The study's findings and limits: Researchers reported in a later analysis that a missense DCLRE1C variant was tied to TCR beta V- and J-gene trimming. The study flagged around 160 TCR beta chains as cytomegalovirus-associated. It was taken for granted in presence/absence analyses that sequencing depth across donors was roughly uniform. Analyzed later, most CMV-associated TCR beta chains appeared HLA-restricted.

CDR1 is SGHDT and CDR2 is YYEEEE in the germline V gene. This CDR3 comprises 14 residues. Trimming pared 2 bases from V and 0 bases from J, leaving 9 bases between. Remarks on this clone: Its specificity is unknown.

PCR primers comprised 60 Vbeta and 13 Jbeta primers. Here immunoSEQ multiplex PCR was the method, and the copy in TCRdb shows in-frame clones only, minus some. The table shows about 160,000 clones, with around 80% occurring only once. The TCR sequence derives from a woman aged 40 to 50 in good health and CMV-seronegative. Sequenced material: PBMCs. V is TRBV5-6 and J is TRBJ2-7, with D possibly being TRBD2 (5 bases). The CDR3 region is CASSLVAGSYEQYF. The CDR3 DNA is TGTGCCAGCAGCTTAGTTGCGGGCTCCTACGAGCAGTACTTC. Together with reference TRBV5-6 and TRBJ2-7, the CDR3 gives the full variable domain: DAGVTQSPTHLIKTRGQQVTLRCSPKSGHDTVSWYQQALGQGPQFIFQYYEEEERQRGNFPDRFSGHQFPNYSSELNVNALLLGDSALYLCASSLVAGSYEQYFGPGTRLTVT.